Following are 13 T cell receptor beta chains from one sample sequenced in a study of control samples from healthy donors and cancer patients. Generated by immunoSEQ multiplex PCR, the TCRdb table keeps only in-frame clones and is missing some. The sample shows about 89,000 clones, approximately 81% of them seen only once. The source material was blood. The receptor set was obtained from a woman between 35 and 50 years old in good health.

J is TRBJ2-1 and V is TRBV7-2, with D uncertain. The CDR3 has 13 amino acids. Trimming stripped 2 bases from V and 5 bases from J, with 7 bases between. Per germline, CDR1 SGHTA and CDR2 FQGNSA. CDR3 protein: CASSLPPHNEQFF. The CDR3 DNA sequence: TGTGCCAGCAGCTTACCCCCCCACAATGAGCAGTTCTTC.

This chain connects TRBV12-3 or TRBV12-4 to TRBJ1-4; D not resolved. V shed 5 bases and J shed 7 bases, with 8 bases lying between them. There are 12 residues in the CDR3. CDR3 residues: CASSPSGEKLFF. In DNA form, the CDR3 reads TGTGCCAGCAGTCCATCGGGTGAAAAACTGTTTTTT.

The chain has TRBV2 and TRBJ1-6; 7 nucleotides match TRBD1. The junction had 3 bases not matched to a gene; V was cut back by 1 base and J by 9 bases. This CDR3 contains 14 residues. Germline V gene sequence: CDR1 SNHLY, CDR2 FYNNEI. CDR3 residues: CASSEGTGVSPLHF. The CDR3 bases are TGTGCCAGCAGTGAAGGGACAGGTGTTTCACCCCTCCACTTT.

The chain couples TRBV4-3 to TRBJ2-3; weak D call: TRBD1 (6 bases). Trimming stripped 3 bases from V and 6 bases from J, with 10 bases between. This CDR3 is 13 amino acids long. Germline loops: CDR1 LGHNA, CDR2 YSLEER. The chain's CDR3 is CASSHAQGDTQYF. CDR3 coding DNA: TGCGCCAGCAGCCATGCACAGGGCGATACGCAGTATTTT.

This clone has a handful of counts. This chain joins TRBV19 and TRBJ2-7; 8 nucleotides align to TRBD1. Germline CDR1 is LNHDA and CDR2 is SQIVND (reference sequence). V trimming: 6 bases; J trimming: 8 bases; junction bases outside the gene matches: 18. This CDR3 comprises 16 residues. CDR3 region: CASSPPGQGARGQQYF. The CDR3 coding sequence is TGTGCCAGTAGCCCCCCGGGGCAGGGGGCCAGGGGGCAGCAGTACTTC.

This chain connects TRBV5-8 to TRBJ1-1; D ambiguous. Trimming removed 4 bases from V and 0 bases from J, with 7 bases in between. Germline V gene data show CDR1 as SGHTS and CDR2 as YDEGEE. CDR3 length equals 13 residues. The CDR3 sequence: CASSPPVNTEAFF. The CDR3 DNA follows: TGTGCCAGCAGCCCCCCGGTGAACACTGAAGCTTTCTTT.

The rearrangement links TRBV25-1 to TRBJ1-2, with D tentatively TRBD1 (6 bases). The germline CDR1 and CDR2 sequences are MGHDK and SYGVNS. This CDR3 contains 13 residues. Trimming cost V 7 bases and J 8 bases, with 17 bases left between them. The DNA for the CDR3 is TGTGCCAGCACCCAGGGGTCGGCGGGGGGCTACACCTTC. Its protein product is CASTQGSAGGYTF.

The count of this clone is one. The chain employs TRBV24-1 and TRBJ2-7, with D tentatively TRBD1 (5 bases). The V and J ends lost 4 bases and 6 bases respectively, with 15 bases between them. CDR3 size: 14 residues. Germline V gene lookup returns CDR1 KGHDR and CDR2 SFDVKD. CDR3 region: CATSDGQGISEQYF. The CDR3 DNA sequence: TGTGCCACCAGTGACGGGCAGGGTATCTCCGAGCAGTACTTC.

This clone was counted between two and nine times. This sequence joins TRBV5-1 and TRBJ1-2, with 9 nucleotides matching TRBD1. The V gene's germline CDR1 is SGHRS and CDR2 YFSETQ. The CDR3 consists of 15 residues. V trimming: 3 bases; J trimming: 3 bases; junction bases outside the gene matches: 6. The CDR3 is CASSSGTGTYYGYTF. Here the CDR3 DNA reads TGCGCCAGCAGCTCCGGGACAGGGACCTACTATGGCTACACCTTC.

This clone was seen only once. This chain links TRBV7-9 with TRBJ2-7, with TRBD1 matching 7 bases. V trimming: 1 base; J trimming: 6 bases; junction bases outside the gene matches: 6. Germline loops: CDR1 SEHNR, CDR2 FQNEAQ (reference sequence). CDR3 size: 14 residues. The CDR3 DNA is TGTGCCAGCAGCTTAGGGACAGGCTCGGGCGAGCAGTACTTC. It translates to CASSLGTGSGEQYF. The whole variable domain, remainder taken from reference TRBV7-9 and TRBJ2-7, is DTGVSQNPRHKITKRGQNVTFRCDPISEHNRLYWYRQTLGQGPEFLTYFQNEAQLEKSRLLSDRFSAERPKGSFSTLEIQRTEQGDSAMYLCASSLGTGSGEQYFGPGTRLTVT.

The rearrangement uses TRBV5-6 and TRBJ1-2; TRBD1 might be the D (6 bases). The germline gives CDR1 SGHDT, CDR2 YYEEEE. V was cut by 0 bases and J by 3 bases, with 9 bases left in between. The CDR3 is 14 amino acids. In nucleotides, the CDR3 is TGTGCCAGCAGCTTGGTGGGGGCTGACTATGGCTACACCTTC. Translating gives CASSLVGADYGYTF. Filled out from reference TRBV5-6 and TRBJ1-2, the complete variable domain reads DAGVTQSPTHLIKTRGQQVTLRCSPKSGHDTVSWYQQALGQGPQFIFQYYEEEERQRGNFPDRFSGHQFPNYSSELNVNALLLGDSALYLCASSLVGADYGYTFGSGTRLTVV.

This chain links TRBV5-1 with TRBJ1-2, with 10 positions matching TRBD1. The germline CDR1 and CDR2 sequences are SGHRS and YFSETQ. The trim removed 4 bases at V and 5 bases at J, leaving 8 bases unmatched. The CDR3 runs to 15 residues. CDR3 protein: CASSPRTGGAYGYTF. Here the CDR3 DNA reads TGCGCCAGCAGCCCACGGACAGGGGGTGCATATGGCTACACCTTC. The entire variable domain, with the rest obtained from reference TRBV5-1 and TRBJ1-2, is as follows: KAGVTQTPRYLIKTRGQQVTLSCSPISGHRSVSWYQQTPGQGLQFLFEYFSETQRNKGNFPGRFSGRQFSNSRSEMNVSTLELGDSALYLCASSPRTGGAYGYTFGSGTRLTVV.

V is TRBV3-1 (or the pseudogene TRBV3-2) and J is TRBJ2-7; 8 bases are shared with TRBD2. In germline, CDR1 is LGHDT, CDR2 YNNKEL (reference sequence). The CDR3 consists of 17 residues. V shed 1 base, J shed 4 bases, and the junction held 12 bases outside the gene matches. DNA of the CDR3: TGTGCCAGCAGCCAAGGCCTCAGCGGGGGATATCCTTACGAGCAGTACTTC. This codes for CASSQGLSGGYPYEQYF.